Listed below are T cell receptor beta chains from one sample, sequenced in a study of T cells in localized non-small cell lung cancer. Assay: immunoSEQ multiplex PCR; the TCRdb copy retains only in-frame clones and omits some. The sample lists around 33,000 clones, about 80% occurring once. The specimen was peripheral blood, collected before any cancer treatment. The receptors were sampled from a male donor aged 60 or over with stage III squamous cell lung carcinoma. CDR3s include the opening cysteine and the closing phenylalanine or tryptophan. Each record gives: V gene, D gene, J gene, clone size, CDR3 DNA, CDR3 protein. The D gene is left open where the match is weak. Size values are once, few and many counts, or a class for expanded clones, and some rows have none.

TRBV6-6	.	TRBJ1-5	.	TGTGCCAGCAGTTACGGACTGGGGGCAGGTCAGCCCCAGCATTTT	CASSYGLGAGQPQHF
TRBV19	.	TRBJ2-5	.	TGTGCCAGTAGTTCCCCCGGGACGGCCCCCGAGACCCAGTACTTC	CASSSPGTAPETQYF
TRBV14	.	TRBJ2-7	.	TGTGCCAGCAGCCAAGGTTTGACGGGGACCTACGAGCAGTACTTC	CASSQGLTGTYEQYF
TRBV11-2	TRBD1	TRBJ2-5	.	TGTGCCAGCAGCCTCCCTATTTGGACAGGTCGCGAGACCCAGTACTTC	CASSLPIWTGRETQYF
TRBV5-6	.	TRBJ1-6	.	TGTGCCAGCAGCGAAGACAGGAGTAATTCACCCCTCCACTTT	CASSEDRSNSPLHF
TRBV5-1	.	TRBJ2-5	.	TGCGCCAGCAGCTTGGGGGGGGTCCAAGAGACCCAGTACTTC	CASSLGGVQETQYF
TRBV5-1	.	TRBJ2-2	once	TGCGCCAGCGTTAAAGGGGGGGCCACCGGGGAGCTGTTTTTT	CASVKGGATGELFF
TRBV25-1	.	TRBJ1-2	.	TGTGCCAGCAGTGACCAGGTCTATGGCTACACCTTC	CASSDQVYGYTF
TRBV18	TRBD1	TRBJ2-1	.	TGTGCCAGCACCCCGACAGGGATGAATGAGCAGTTCTTC	CASTPTGMNEQFF
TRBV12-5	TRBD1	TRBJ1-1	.	TGTGCTAGTGGTTTGCAGGGGGGCACTGAAGCTTTCTTT	CASGLQGGTEAFF
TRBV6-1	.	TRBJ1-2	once	TGTGCCAGCAGTGAAGCCGGGACGTACTATGGCTACACCTTC	CASSEAGTYYGYTF
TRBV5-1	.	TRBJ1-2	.	TGCGCCAGCCGGCTAGGGGATGGCTACACCTTC	CASRLGDGYTF
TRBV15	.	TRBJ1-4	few	TGTGCCACCAGCACCAATGATAGGGGTAATGAAAAACTGTTTTTT	CATSTNDRGNEKLFF
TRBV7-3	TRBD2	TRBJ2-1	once	TGTGCCAGCAGCTTAATCGGGGGGGCCATCAATGAGCAGTTCTTC	CASSLIGGAINEQFF
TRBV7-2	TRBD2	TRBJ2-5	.	TGTGCCAGCAGCTTCCAAGCGGGAGGTGGTGAGACCCAGTACTTC	CASSFQAGGGETQYF
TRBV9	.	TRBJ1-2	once	TGTGCCAGCAGCGCCATGGTGAGGGGAGATAGCTATGGCTACACCTTC	CASSAMVRGDSYGYTF
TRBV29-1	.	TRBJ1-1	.	TGCAGCGCCCGTGGGGGTGCCACTGAAGCTTTCTTT	CSARGGATEAFF
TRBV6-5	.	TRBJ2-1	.	TGTGCCACCCAAGGAGGACTACCAATGGGGAATGAGCAGTTCTTC	CATQGGLPMGNEQFF
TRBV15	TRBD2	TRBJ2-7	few	TGTGCCACCAGCAGAGATGATGGCGGGAGAGTCCCCTACGAGCAGTACTTC	CATSRDDGGRVPYEQYF
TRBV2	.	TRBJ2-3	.	TGTGCCAGCAGTGAAGCATCGTCCACAGATACGCAGTATTTT	CASSEASSTDTQYF
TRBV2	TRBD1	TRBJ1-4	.	TGTGCCAGCATCCCCGACAGGGGAAGGAAAAAACTGTTTTTT	CASIPDRGRKKLFF
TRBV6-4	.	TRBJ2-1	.	TGTGCCAGCAGTGAAGAGTGGGGGGTGGGGAATGAGCAGTTCTTC	CASSEEWGVGNEQFF
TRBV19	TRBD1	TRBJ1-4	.	TGTGCCAGTAGTGCCCTGGACAGGGATGAAAAACTGTTTTTT	CASSALDRDEKLFF
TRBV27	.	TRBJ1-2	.	TGTGCCAGCAGTTTAGGGGGACGGCACTATGGCTACACCTTC	CASSLGGRHYGYTF
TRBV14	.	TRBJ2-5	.	TGTGCCAGCAGCCAAGGGGGGCACTCAAGGGGCTACCAAGAGACCCAGTACTTC	CASSQGGHSRGYQETQYF
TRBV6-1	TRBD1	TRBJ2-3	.	TGTGCCAGCAGTGGGTTAAGACAGGGCACTCGCACAGATACGCAGTATTTT	CASSGLRQGTRTDTQYF
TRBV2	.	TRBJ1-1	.	TGTGCCAGCAGTTATACAGGGTACGCTGAAGCTTTCTTT	CASSYTGYAEAFF
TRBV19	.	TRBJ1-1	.	TGTGCCAGTATGGGCAGGAACACTGAAGCTTTCTTT	CASMGRNTEAFF
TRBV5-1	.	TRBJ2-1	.	TGCGCCAGCAGCACCCGACCGGGAATGGGTGAGCAGTTCTTC	CASSTRPGMGEQFF
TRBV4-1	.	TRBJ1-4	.	TGCGCCAGCAGCGCGGGACTGGGTGAAAAACTGTTTTTT	CASSAGLGEKLFF
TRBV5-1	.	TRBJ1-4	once	TGCGCCAGCAGCCTAGTAGGAGCAACTAATGAAAAACTGTTTTTT	CASSLVGATNEKLFF
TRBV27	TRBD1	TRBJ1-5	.	TGTGCCAGCAGATCCGGGACAGGGTATAGCAATCAGCCCCAGCATTTT	CASRSGTGYSNQPQHF
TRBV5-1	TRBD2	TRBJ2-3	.	TGCGCCAGCAGCTTGGACGGGGGGAGCACAGATACGCAGTATTTT	CASSLDGGSTDTQYF
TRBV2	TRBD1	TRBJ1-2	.	TGTGCCTGTCTCGAACAGGGGGCTGTCGGCTACACCTTC	CACLEQGAVGYTF
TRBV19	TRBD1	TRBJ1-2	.	TGTGCCAGTAGTCGGACAGGGGGCTTCTATGGCTACACCTTC	CASSRTGGFYGYTF
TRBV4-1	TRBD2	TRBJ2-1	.	TGCGCCAGCAGCCAGAGGACTAGTATATTGAATGAGCAGTTCTTC	CASSQRTSILNEQFF
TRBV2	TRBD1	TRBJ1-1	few	TGTGCCAGCAGTGTGGGACAGGGAGGTACTGAAGCTTTCTTT	CASSVGQGGTEAFF
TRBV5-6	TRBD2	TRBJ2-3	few	TGTGCCAGCAGCTTATGGGACTACACAGATACGCAGTATTTT	CASSLWDYTDTQYF
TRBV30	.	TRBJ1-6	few	TGTGCCTGGAGTGTGGAAGTTTCCTATAATTCACCCCTCCACTTT	CAWSVEVSYNSPLHF
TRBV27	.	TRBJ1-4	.	TGTGCCAGCAGTTTATCGACAAATGAAAAACTGTTTTTT	CASSLSTNEKLFF
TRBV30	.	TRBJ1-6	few	TGTGCCTGGAGAGGAGCCTCCTATAATTCACCCCTCCACTTT	CAWRGASYNSPLHF
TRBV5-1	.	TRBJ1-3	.	TGCGCCAGCAGCTTGGGAGAGGGATGGAACACCATATATTTT	CASSLGEGWNTIYF
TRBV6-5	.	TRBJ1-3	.	TGTGCCAGCAGTTGGGACCCTGGAAACACCATATATTTT	CASSWDPGNTIYF
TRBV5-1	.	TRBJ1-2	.	TGCGCCAGCAGCTTGGGGGCAGGGAACGAGGATGGCTACACCTTC	CASSLGAGNEDGYTF